This entry lists 12 T cell receptor beta chains sequenced from one sample in a study of a mutant IDH1 vaccine in newly diagnosed glioma. Their cognate antigens are unknown. The time point is: week 23, last vaccination. Alongside topical imiquimod, each dose of vaccine comprised 300 ug of mutant IDH1 20-mer peptide. The protocol was immunoSEQ multiplex PCR, while the TCRdb copy is restricted to in-frame clones and leaves out a portion. Altogether about 44,000 clones are present, approximately 89% being singletons, with the ten largest covering around 4%. Sequences were derived from PBMCs, sampled from a glioma patient whose treatment included an IDH1 peptide vaccine. The receptors here all came from a man aged 45 to 65 with glioma.

This chain connects TRBV10-3 to TRBJ1-2; tentative D call: TRBD1 (6 bases). Germline V CDR1 and CDR2: ENHRY, SYGVKD. The CDR3 has 13 amino acids. V lost 10 bases to trimming and J lost 1 base, with 13 bases between them. Written as DNA, the CDR3 is TGTGCCACCAGCCGGGGGCTTAACTATGGCTACACCTTC. As protein: CATSRGLNYGYTF.

The chain has TRBV29-1 and TRBJ2-3, with TRBD2 matching over 11 bases. The junction had 3 bases not matched to a gene; V was cut back by 4 bases and J by 6 bases. The CDR3 loop spans 13 amino acids. CDR1 and CDR2 from the germline V gene are SQVTM and ANQGSEA. The CDR3 region has the DNA TGCAGCGTTGTAGCGGGGGGGCGTGATACGCAGTATTTT. Translating it yields CSVVAGGRDTQYF.

V usage is TRBV5-4 and J usage is TRBJ1-2; D may be TRBD1 (6 bases). The CDR3 spans 14 residues. Between the trimmed V and J ends, which lost 0 bases and 2 bases, there was a span of 8 bases. CDR1 is SGHNT, CDR2 YYREEE, per germline (reference sequence). CDR3 protein: CASSLAGQNYGYTF. For the CDR3, the DNA is TGTGCCAGCAGCTTGGCCGGACAGAACTATGGCTACACCTTC.

The V gene is TRBV5-1, the J gene TRBJ1-4; unclear D gene. The V and J ends lost 0 bases and 7 bases respectively, with 7 bases between them. CDR1 SGHRS and CDR2 YFSETQ come from the germline V gene. This CDR3 comprises 13 residues. As DNA, the CDR3 is TGCGCCAGCAGCTTGGGAATAGCTGAAAAACTGTTTTTT. Protein product: CASSLGIAEKLFF. The full variable domain, completed using reference TRBV5-1 and TRBJ1-4, is KAGVTQTPRYLIKTRGQQVTLSCSPISGHRSVSWYQQTPGQGLQFLFEYFSETQRNKGNFPGRFSGRQFSNSRSEMNVSTLELGDSALYLCASSLGIAEKLFFGSGTQLSVL.

V gene TRBV5-6 combines with J gene TRBJ1-5; TRBD1 is a possible D gene (6 bases). Per the germline V gene, CDR1 is SGHDT and CDR2 is YYEEEE. V was pared by 1 base and J by 6 bases, with 14 bases between. This CDR3 comprises 15 residues. The CDR3 DNA sequence: TGTGCCAGCAGCTTGAGGCCAGGGGTGTCTCAGCCCCAGCATTTT. Amino acids: CASSLRPGVSQPQHF. Using reference TRBV5-6 and TRBJ1-5 for the parts outside the CDR3, the full variable domain is DAGVTQSPTHLIKTRGQQVTLRCSPKSGHDTVSWYQQALGQGPQFIFQYYEEEERQRGNFPDRFSGHQFPNYSSELNVNALLLGDSALYLCASSLRPGVSQPQHFGDGTRLSIL.

The chain is built from TRBV5-4 and TRBJ1-1; D ambiguous. Germline CDR1 reads SGHNT; CDR2 reads YYREEE (reference sequence). The V and J ends lost 0 bases and 0 bases respectively, with 6 bases between them. The CDR3 loop spans 14 amino acids. The CDR3 bases are TGTGCCAGCAGCTTGGAGTTGGTGAACACTGAAGCTTTCTTT. It yields the protein CASSLELVNTEAFF.

The chain recombines TRBV29-1 with TRBJ2-5, with 8 nucleotides matching TRBD2. In germline, CDR1 is SQVTM, CDR2 ANQGSEA. The CDR3 consists of 15 residues. V trimming: 5 bases; J trimming: 4 bases; junction bases outside the gene matches: 12. The DNA for the CDR3 is TGCAGCGTTAGTTTCGGCGGGGGGCTGGGAGAGACCCAGTACTTC. It yields the protein CSVSFGGGLGETQYF. Together with reference TRBV29-1 and TRBJ2-5, the CDR3 gives the full variable domain: SAVISQKPSRDICQRGTSLTIQCQVDSQVTMMFWYRQQPGQSLTLIATANQGSEATYESGFVIDKFPISRPNLTFSTLTVSNMSPEDSSIYLCSVSFGGGLGETQYFGPGTRLLVL.

This rearrangement joins TRBV19 to TRBJ1-6; no definite D call. Per the germline V gene, CDR1 is LNHDA and CDR2 is SQIVND (reference sequence). V lost 7 bases to trimming and J lost 2 bases, with 9 bases between them. The length of the CDR3 is 14 residues. CDR3 coding DNA: TGTGCCAGTACCGCGGGAACCTATAATTCACCCCTCCACTTT. Protein sequence: CASTAGTYNSPLHF.

With respect to this clone: A junction end diverges from the germline sequence, so it may reflect a read error. The CDR3, as DNA: TGTGCCAACAGCTTCCCCTTAGTGGGAAACACCATATATTTT. Amino acids: CANSFPLVGNTIYF. This chain connects TRBV7-9 to TRBJ1-3; D gene uncertain. The germline V gene encodes CDR1 SEHNR and CDR2 FQNEAQ (reference sequence). The CDR3 runs 14 residues.

The sample holds one count of this clone. CDR3 residues: CASRRRPNTGELFF. In DNA, the CDR3 is TGTGCCAGCAGGAGGAGGCCGAACACCGGGGAGCTGTTTTTT. The rearrangement links TRBV7-9 to TRBJ2-2; tentatively, D is TRBD2 (5 bases). This CDR3 contains 14 residues. CDR1 and CDR2 from the germline V gene are SEHNR and FQNEAQ (reference sequence). The V gene lost 6 bases and the J gene lost 0 bases, with 8 bases spanning the gap.

A single count supports this clone. The chain combines TRBV7-9 with TRBJ1-1; D may be TRBD1 (6 bases). V lost 1 base to trimming and J lost 1 base, with 10 bases between them. This CDR3 spans 15 amino acids. Germline CDR1 SEHNR, CDR2 FQNEAQ (reference sequence). CDR3 sequence: CASSLGGGQNTEAFF. The CDR3 nucleotides are TGTGCCAGCAGCTTAGGAGGGGGGCAGAACACTGAAGCTTTCTTT.

The CDR3 region has the DNA TGCGCCAGCAGCTCCTGGACAGGTAGAGACACCGGGGAGCTGTTTTTT. It is translated as CASSSWTGRDTGELFF. The chain recombines TRBV5-1 with TRBJ2-2, with 7 bases identical to TRBD1. Per germline, CDR1 SGHRS and CDR2 YFSETQ. Trimming removed 3 bases from V and 3 bases from J; junction bases left unmatched: 8. The CDR3 spans 16 residues. The whole variable domain, remainder taken from reference TRBV5-1 and TRBJ2-2, is KAGVTQTPRYLIKTRGQQVTLSCSPISGHRSVSWYQQTPGQGLQFLFEYFSETQRNKGNFPGRFSGRQFSNSRSEMNVSTLELGDSALYLCASSSWTGRDTGELFFGEGSRLTVL.